The following is a TCR beta chain sequence with its context. TCRdb derives one entry per CDR3 protein from the 5' RACE reads, leaving out DNA. The sample includes 300,000 to 500,000 distinct CDR3 sequences. This sample is drawn from a study of T cells expressing NK-cell markers. Across the whole study: Each TCR beta repertoire originated in sorted T cells that were CD3+CD56+NKG2C+, CD3+CD56+NKG2C- or CD3+CD56-NKG2C+. Within the sequenced cohort of eight donors, seven exhibited HCMV seropositivity and one was seronegative.

The CDR3 extends over 14 amino acids. CDR1 is LNHDA and CDR2 is SQIVND in the germline V gene (reference sequence). The rearrangement uses TRBV19 and TRBJ2-1; TCRdb selects TRBD1, and the lack of DNA leaves this call unchecked. The specimen sequenced was blood T cells: a sorted CD56 or NKG2C T cell subset, CD4+ or CD8+ T cells, or bulk PBMC T cells (not recorded which). This receptor was identified in a woman in her forties or fifties in good health. Here the CDR3 reads CASSPLRGKDEQFF.